The 8 T cell receptor beta chains in this list originate from one sample, sequenced in a study of shared T cell receptors in the human thymus. Sequencing was performed with immunoSEQ multiplex PCR; in TCRdb, only in-frame clones are kept and a portion is missing. Of hundreds of thousands of clones listed, more than 70% are singletons. The same sample was also used in a study of human thymus T cells.

The specimen sequenced was thymocytes. The receptors stem from a boy in the first two years of life with a congenital heart defect.

The rearrangement uses TRBV15 and TRBJ1-1; TRBD1 might be the D (6 bases). This CDR3 has 18 amino acids. Deletions cut 0 bases from V and 1 base from J, with 18 bases between. CDR1 and CDR2 from the germline V gene are LNHNV and YYDKDF (reference sequence). The CDR3 spells CATSRDCPPGTRNTEAFF. CDR3 bases: TGTGCCACCAGCAGAGATTGCCCCCCCGGGACAAGGAACACTGAAGCTTTCTTT.

The V call is TRBV10-3, the J call TRBJ1-3, with 12 bases identical to TRBD1. Germline V gives CDR1 ENHRY, CDR2 SYGVKD. V gave up 5 bases and J gave up 5 bases; unmatched junction bases: 16. The CDR3 contains 19 residues. The CDR3 DNA reads as TGTGCCATCAGTCAGGTGGGACAGGGGGCGCAGGGCCTTCGAAACACCATATATTTT. Encoded protein: CAISQVGQGAQGLRNTIYF.

CDR3 residues: CASSFRDKSQPQHF. The CDR3 DNA follows: TGTGCCAGCAGCTTCCGGGACAAGAGTCAGCCCCAGCATTTT. The J gene is TRBJ1-5, the V gene TRBV5-8; D might be TRBD1 (6 bases). CDR1 is SGHTS, CDR2 YDEGEE, per germline. With 2 bases removed from V and 6 bases from J, the gap between germline ends came to 12 bases. This CDR3 has 14 amino acids. Full variable domain (outside the CDR3, taken from reference TRBV5-8 and TRBJ1-5): EAGVTQSPTHLIKTRGQQATLRCSPISGHTSVYWYQQALGLGLQFLLWYDEGEERNRGNFPPRFSGRQFPNYSSELNVNALELEDSALYLCASSFRDKSQPQHFGDGTRLSIL.

V is TRBV19 and J is TRBJ1-4; D is possibly TRBD1 (6 bases). Germline values: CDR1 LNHDA, CDR2 SQIVND (reference sequence). This CDR3 region has 18 residues. Trimming removed 3 bases from V and 8 bases from J, with 25 bases in between. CDR3 in amino acids: CASSILVCVQGKGEKLFF. DNA for the CDR3: TGTGCCAGTAGTATTTTGGTGTGCGTCCAGGGGAAAGGAGAAAAACTGTTTTTT.

The chain combines TRBV2 with TRBJ2-3; 9 bases line up with TRBD1. With 4 bases clipped from V and 4 bases from J, the junction kept 0 bases outside the gene matches. This CDR3 has 13 residues. The germline gives CDR1 SNHLY, CDR2 FYNNEI. CDR3 loop: CASSGDRADTQYF. The CDR3 DNA reads TGTGCCAGCAGTGGGGACAGGGCAGATACGCAGTATTTT.

This chain links TRBV6-5 with TRBJ2-7; D is ambiguous. The CDR3 totals 11 residues. Germline V CDR1 and CDR2: MNHEY, SVGAGI. With 4 bases removed from V and 7 bases from J, the gap between germline ends came to 8 bases. DNA for the CDR3: TGTGCCAGCAGTTCTACGAGGGAGCAGTACTTC. Its protein product is CASSSTREQYF.

The V and J genes are TRBV9 and TRBJ2-7; TRBD1 matches at 9 bases. Per germline, CDR1 SGDLS and CDR2 YYNGEE. CDR3 size: 14 residues. Losses at the gene ends were 3 bases for V and 5 bases for J; bases not matched to a gene: 6. The CDR3 region is CASSAGTGIHEQYF. In DNA form, the CDR3 reads TGTGCCAGCAGCGCCGGGACAGGGATTCACGAGCAGTACTTC. Full variable domain (remainder filled in from reference TRBV9 and TRBJ2-7): DSGVTQTPKHLITATGQRVTLRCSPRSGDLSVYWYQQSLDQGLQFLIQYYNGEERAKGNILERFSAQQFPDLHSELNLSSLELGDSALYFCASSAGTGIHEQYFGPGTRLTVT.

This clone has only one observation. The gene calls are TRBV4-3 and TRBJ2-5; no clear D. The CDR3 length is 14 residues. Germline V gene sequence: CDR1 LGHNA, CDR2 YSLEER. V was trimmed by 0 bases and J by 7 bases, leaving 12 bases between them. As DNA, the CDR3 is TGCGCCAGCAGCCAAGATCATGGCCCAGGGACCCAGTACTTC. Translating gives CASSQDHGPGTQYF.